What follows are 28 T cell receptor beta chains derived from one specimen sequenced in a study of T cell responses to AZD1222 COVID-19 vaccine. Clones were read by immunoSEQ multiplex PCR, and TCRdb kept only the in-frame ones, dropping some. The table shows some 140,000 clones, with about 92% occurring only once. The sample consisted of peripheral blood, taken on day 0 of AZD1222 vaccination. Receptors were obtained from an adult in good health.

The chain combines TRBV6-5 with TRBJ1-1; 9 positions agree with TRBD1. Germline V gene sequence: CDR1 MNHEY, CDR2 SVGAGI. The CDR3 spans 15 residues. The trim removed 2 bases at V and 1 base at J, leaving 2 bases unmatched. Here the CDR3 DNA reads TGTGCCAGCAGTTACCCGGGACAGGGGAACACTGAAGCTTTCTTT. Protein sequence: CASSYPGQGNTEAFF.

The gene calls are TRBV12-3 or TRBV12-4 and TRBJ2-1, with 9 nucleotides matching TRBD2. The CDR3 has 12 amino acids. The trim removed 10 bases at V and 8 bases at J, leaving 6 bases unmatched. CDR3 amino acids: CATAPSGDEQFF. CDR3 bases: TGTGCCACCGCCCCTAGCGGGGATGAGCAGTTCTTC.

This clone was detected once. The chain uses TRBV2 and TRBJ1-5, with TRBD1 matching 7 bases. CDR3 length: 15 amino acids. V was clipped by 5 bases and J by 2 bases; unmatched bases: 6. Germline assignment: CDR1 SNHLY and CDR2 FYNNEI. The CDR3 sequence is CASSPTGSGNQPQHF. The CDR3 DNA is TGTGCCAGCAGTCCGACAGGGTCGGGCAATCAGCCCCAGCATTTT. Full variable domain (missing parts from reference TRBV2 and TRBJ1-5): EPEVTQTPSHQVTQMGQEVILRCVPISNHLYFYWYRQILGQKVEFLVSFYNNEISEKSEIFDDQFSVERPDGSNFTLKIRSTKLEDSAMYFCASSPTGSGNQPQHFGDGTRLSIL.

This clone was counted once. This sequence joins TRBV7-2 and TRBJ1-2; D is uncertain. The germline gives CDR1 SGHTA, CDR2 FQGNSA. The V gene lost 1 base and the J gene lost 5 bases, with 11 bases spanning the gap. This CDR3 is built from 14 residues. The chain's CDR3 is CASSLGRNTYGYTF. In nucleotides, the CDR3 is TGTGCCAGCAGCTTAGGTCGAAATACATATGGCTACACCTTC.

The chain has TRBV9 and TRBJ1-4; 9 bases align to TRBD1. The V gene's germline CDR1 is SGDLS and CDR2 YYNGEE. The junction had 5 bases not matched to a gene; V was cut back by 3 bases and J by 8 bases. The CDR3 is made up of 14 amino acids. CDR3 coding DNA: TGTGCCAGCAGCGGACAGGGGGGGAAGGAAAAACTGTTTTTT. It yields the protein CASSGQGGKEKLFF.

The V call is TRBV7-8, the J call TRBJ1-1, with D hard to call. This CDR3 is 14 amino acids long. Germline CDR1 is SGHVS and CDR2 is FQNEAQ. The germline V and J ends were trimmed by 2 bases and 1 base, with 8 bases remaining between them. The DNA of the CDR3 is TGTGCCAGCAGCTTACGTCGGGCGAACACTGAAGCTTTCTTT. This translates into CASSLRRANTEAFF.

V usage is TRBV27 and J usage is TRBJ2-1, with 7 positions matching TRBD2. The CDR3 covers 18 residues. V lost 7 bases and J lost 3; bases outside the gene matches: 18. Germline V lookup: CDR1 MNHEY, CDR2 SMNVEV (reference sequence). CDR3 region: CASTSRPVGAGNYNEQFF. CDR3 bases: TGTGCCAGCACCTCCCGCCCGGTGGGAGCGGGGAACTACAATGAGCAGTTCTTC.

V is TRBV28 and J is TRBJ2-7; 7 bases match TRBD1. The CDR3 extends over 15 amino acids. V shed 6 bases, J shed 0 bases, and the junction held 8 bases outside the gene matches. Germline CDR1 reads MDHEN; CDR2 reads SYDVKM. CDR3 amino acids: CASRYRDRPSYEQYF. The CDR3 nucleotides read TGTGCCAGCAGGTACAGGGACAGACCCTCCTACGAGCAGTACTTC. The complete variable domain, with remaining parts taken from reference TRBV28 and TRBJ2-7, reads DVKVTQSSRYLVKRTGEKVFLECVQDMDHENMFWYRQDPGLGLRLIYFSYDVKMKEKGDIPEGYSVSREKKERFSLILESASTNQTSMYLCASRYRDRPSYEQYFGPGTRLTVT.

The CDR3, as DNA: TGTGCCAGCAGTTACTCGGCCCAAGATCAGCCCCAGCATTTT. It is translated as CASSYSAQDQPQHF. This sequence joins TRBV6-6 and TRBJ1-5; D call uncertain. The CDR3 length is 14 residues. The V gene's germline CDR1 is MNHNY and CDR2 SVGAGI (reference sequence). V dropped 0 bases and J dropped 5 bases, with 8 bases sitting between them.

In its sample, this clone was seen once. This chain uses TRBV18 with TRBJ2-7, with D perhaps TRBD2 (5 bases). Germline V lookup: CDR1 KGHSH, CDR2 LQKENI. This CDR3 is 15 amino acids long. Trimming cost V 2 bases and J 2 bases, with 13 bases left between them. The CDR3 nucleotides are TGTGCCAGCTCACCATCACGGGGTGGAGCCTACGAGCAGTACTTC. Its translation is CASSPSRGGAYEQYF.

The gene calls are TRBV10-3 and TRBJ1-6, with D perhaps matching TRBD1 (6 bases). The CDR3 has 16 amino acids. Germline lookup yields CDR1 ENHRY and CDR2 SYGVKD. V lost 0 bases and J lost 10, with 16 bases in between. The CDR3 sequence: CAISESGQGSESPLHF. Written as DNA, the CDR3 is TGTGCCATCAGTGAGTCGGGCCAGGGGTCCGAGTCACCCCTCCACTTT.

The chain joins TRBV30 to TRBJ2-1; 8 bases agree with TRBD2. The CDR3 extends over 14 amino acids. CDR1 and CDR2 (germline): GTSNPN, SVGIG (reference sequence). The J segment lost 0 bases and the V segment lost 5 bases, leaving 3 bases of the junction unmatched. CDR3 bases: TGTGCCTGGCGCGGGGGGAGCTCCTACAATGAGCAGTTCTTC. This sequence encodes CAWRGGSSYNEQFF.

The J gene is TRBJ2-7, the V gene TRBV11-1; D is uncertain. V lost 2 bases and J lost 2, with 4 bases in between. Germline CDR1 and CDR2: SGHAT and FQDESV (reference sequence). The CDR3 sequence is 12 residues long. The CDR3, as DNA: TGTGCCAGCAGCTTATCGGCCTACGAGCAGTACTTC. It specifies CASSLSAYEQYF.

The chain links TRBV6-2 or TRBV6-3 to TRBJ1-5, with a weak D call TRBD1 (5 bases). The V gene's germline CDR1 is MNHEY and CDR2 SVGEGT. This CDR3 spans 15 amino acids. V was shortened by 4 bases and J by 10 bases, with 20 bases between the two germline ends. CDR3 residues: CASSSDGGVGGPQHF. The CDR3 bases are TGTGCCAGCAGTTCCGACGGGGGGGTTGGTGGCCCCCAGCATTTT.

Notes on this clone: Sequence at one end of the junction differs from germline and may be a read error. As DNA, the CDR3 is TGTGCCAACAGCGCGGAGGACGGAATGAACACCGGGGAGCTGTTTTTT. Translating it yields CANSAEDGMNTGELFF. The rearrangement uses TRBV11-2 and TRBJ2-2; the D gene is possibly TRBD2 (5 bases). Germline V gives CDR1 SGHAT, CDR2 FQNNGV. The CDR3 loop spans 16 amino acids.

The V and J genes are TRBV9 and TRBJ1-2, with 12 bases aligning to TRBD1. The CDR3 has 17 amino acids. Trimming at V came to 4 bases and at J to 6 bases, leaving 13 bases not matched to a gene. The germline CDR1 and CDR2 sequences are SGDLS and YYNGEE. Here the CDR3 reads CASSHPPGTGGWDGYTF. The CDR3 nucleotides read TGTGCCAGCAGCCACCCCCCCGGGACAGGGGGCTGGGATGGCTACACCTTC.

The rearrangement links TRBV2 to TRBJ2-7; possibly TRBD2 for D (6 bases). This CDR3 spans 12 amino acids. CDR1 is SNHLY, CDR2 FYNNEI, per germline. Trimming removed 4 bases at V and 9 bases at J, with 13 bases between. The DNA of the CDR3 is TGTGCCAGCAGTGGAGGACTAACGGGGCAGTACTTC. Protein: CASSGGLTGQYF.

The V and J genes are TRBV27 and TRBJ2-2; a weak D match, TRBD2 (7 bases). Trimming took 4 bases from V and 3 from J, leaving 27 bases between them. In germline, CDR1 is MNHEY, CDR2 SMNVEV (reference sequence). There are 20 residues in the CDR3. CDR3 bases: TGTGCCAGCAGTTCCTGGGTCTTCGACGGGGGGCCGAGGGACACCGGGGAGCTGTTTTTT. Translating it yields CASSSWVFDGGPRDTGELFF.

The chain combines TRBV15 with TRBJ2-1; TRBD2 aligns across 9 bases. V lost 3 bases to trimming and J lost 3 bases; unmatched junction nucleotides: 6. This CDR3 comprises 16 residues. Germline CDR1 reads LNHNV; CDR2 reads YYDKDF (reference sequence). The CDR3 DNA is TGTGCCACCAGCAGGGGACTAGCCAGGCGCTACAATGAGCAGTTCTTC. Its protein product is CATSRGLARRYNEQFF.

This chain connects TRBV29-1 to TRBJ2-7; 10 bases line up with TRBD1. With 6 bases clipped from V and 7 bases from J, the junction kept 3 bases outside the gene matches. The germline V gene encodes CDR1 SQVTM and CDR2 ANQGSEA. CDR3 size: 11 residues. The chain's CDR3 is CSVGQGEEQYF. The DNA for the CDR3 is TGCAGCGTAGGACAGGGGGAAGAGCAGTACTTC.

This rearrangement joins TRBV7-3 to TRBJ2-5, with 7 bases fitting TRBD2. V lost 1 base, J lost 4 bases, and 3 bases stayed unmatched. Per germline, CDR1 SGHTA and CDR2 FQGTGA. CDR3 length equals 14 residues. The CDR3 DNA follows: TGTGCCAGCAGCTTAAGTGGGAGGGGAGAGACCCAGTACTTC. Encoded protein: CASSLSGRGETQYF.

This chain connects TRBV9 to TRBJ2-1; a weak D match, TRBD2 (5 bases). CDR3 length: 15 residues. Trimming removed 2 bases from V and 9 bases from J, with 18 bases in between. Germline V gene sequence: CDR1 SGDLS, CDR2 YYNGEE. This chain's CDR3 is CASSVMAGRSGEQFF. The CDR3 DNA follows: TGTGCCAGCAGCGTGATGGCGGGTCGATCGGGTGAGCAGTTCTTC.

The chain links TRBV11-2 to TRBJ2-7; D unclear. Trimming removed 2 bases at V and 3 bases at J, with 20 bases between. The CDR3 consists of 17 residues. CDR1 is SGHAT and CDR2 is FQNNGV in the germline V gene. CDR3 nucleotide sequence: TGTGCCAGCAGCTTAATCCGCAGATCTTTACAGCGCTACGAGCAGTACTTC. Translation gives CASSLIRRSLQRYEQYF.

The CDR3 region has the DNA TGCAGTGCTAGTTCTGTGGTCTATGAGCAGTTCTTC. It specifies CSASSVVYEQFF. The chain employs TRBV20-1 and TRBJ2-1, with D unclear. Germline assignment: CDR1 DFQATT and CDR2 SNEGSKA (reference sequence). The CDR3 is 12 residues long. V lost 3 bases, J lost 8 bases, and 11 bases lay in between.

This clone was seen just once. CDR3 loop: CASSQGTGFEAFF. DNA of the CDR3: TGTGCCAGCAGCCAGGGGACAGGGTTTGAAGCTTTCTTT. The chain uses TRBV12-3 or TRBV12-4 and TRBJ1-1; 9 bases match TRBD1. This CDR3 contains 13 residues. After removal of 6 bases from V and 7 bases from J, the junction contained 6 bases not matched to a gene.

The chain carries TRBV30 and TRBJ2-1, with D possibly being TRBD2 (5 bases). CDR3 length: 14 residues. V was trimmed by 0 bases and J by 5 bases, leaving 11 bases between them. Germline values: CDR1 GTSNPN, CDR2 SVGIG (reference sequence). The CDR3 nucleotides are TGTGCCTGGAGTGTAGGCAGCGGCCACAATGAGCAGTTCTTC. Encoded protein: CAWSVGSGHNEQFF.

This chain links TRBV15 with TRBJ1-6; TRBD1 matches 9 bases. The CDR3 is made up of 16 amino acids. The germline V gene has CDR1 LNHNV and CDR2 YYDKDF (reference sequence). V trimming: 0 bases; J trimming: 6 bases; junction bases outside the gene matches: 3. Written as DNA, the CDR3 is TGTGCCACCAGCAGAGATTCGGGACAGGGTAATTCACCCCTCCACTTT. This encodes CATSRDSGQGNSPLHF.

The chain couples TRBV30 to TRBJ1-5; a possible D gene is TRBD1 (5 bases). V dropped 5 bases and J dropped 9 bases, with 17 bases sitting between them. The CDR3 runs 13 residues. Germline assignment: CDR1 GTSNPN and CDR2 SVGIG (reference sequence). For the CDR3, the DNA is TGTGCCTGGGATCGGGGGGTCCAGGGGCCCCAGCATTTT. It yields the protein CAWDRGVQGPQHF. The full variable domain, rest sourced from reference TRBV30 and TRBJ1-5, is SQTIHQWPATLVQPVGSPLSLECTVEGTSNPNLYWYRQAAGRGLQLLFYSVGIGQISSEVPQNLSASRPQDRQFILSSKKLLLSDSGFYLCAWDRGVQGPQHFGDGTRLSIL.